Below are 8 T cell receptor beta chains sequenced from a single sample in a study of cytomegalovirus exposure and HLA in healthy donors. PCR amplification relied on 60 Vbeta primers (plus 13 Jbeta primers). Produced via immunoSEQ multiplex PCR; TCRdb's table is partial and in-frame only. The sample lists approximately 150,000 clones, approximately 80% occurring once. Material: PBMCs. All receptors come from a man aged 50 to 60 in good health and CMV-seropositive.

The chain couples TRBV6-6 to TRBJ1-2; 8 bases fit TRBD1. V trimming: 5 bases; J trimming: 6 bases; junction bases outside the gene matches: 5. This CDR3 comprises 13 residues. CDR1 is MNHNY and CDR2 is SVGAGI in the germline V gene (reference sequence). CDR3 DNA: TGTGCCAGCAGTCCGGACAGGGAGAATGGCTACACCTTC. Encoded protein: CASSPDRENGYTF.

V gene TRBV5-3 combines with J gene TRBJ2-1, with D perhaps matching TRBD2 (6 bases). TRBV5-3 is sorted into the ORF group, with uncertain function. The CDR3 has 15 amino acids. V gave up 10 bases and J gave up 7 bases, with 24 bases separating them. CDR3 protein: CARPLPLPGLNEQFF. The CDR3 DNA reads as TGTGCCCGCCCCCTCCCCCTCCCGGGACTGAATGAGCAGTTCTTC.

V is TRBV2 and J is TRBJ1-5; D not resolved. Germline CDR1 reads SNHLY; CDR2 reads FYNNEI. Trimming took off 3 bases at V and 0 bases at J, with 6 bases between the two ends. The CDR3 totals 14 residues. The CDR3 coding sequence is TGTGCCAGCAGTGAGTCAGATAGCAATCAGCCCCAGCATTTT. This encodes CASSESDSNQPQHF.

This clone was seen a few times. Different DNA sequences within this sample yield the same CDR3. CDR3 loop: CASSVETGSGNTIYF. CDR3 DNA: TGTGCCAGCAGCGTAGAGACAGGGTCTGGAAACACCATATATTTT. The chain joins TRBV9 to TRBJ1-3; TRBD1 matches at 7 bases. CDR1 and CDR2 (germline): SGDLS, YYNGEE. The CDR3 sequence is 15 residues long. The V segment lost 0 bases and the J segment 1 base; nucleotides outside the gene matches: 1.

V is TRBV30 and J is TRBJ1-5; no firm D call. The V and J ends lost 0 bases and 1 base respectively, with 4 bases between them. The CDR3 runs 13 residues. Germline loops: CDR1 GTSNPN, CDR2 SVGIG (reference sequence). The CDR3 region is CAWSVLSNQPQHF. The CDR3 nucleotides are TGTGCCTGGAGTGTACTAAGCAATCAGCCCCAGCATTTT.

The CDR3 coding sequence is TGTGCCAGCAGCAGACCGGGAGGGAGGGCCTCGAATGAGCAGTTCTTC. It yields the protein CASSRPGGRASNEQFF. This chain connects TRBV14 to TRBJ2-1, with 8 bases fitting TRBD2. V was clipped by 5 bases and J by 7 bases; unmatched bases: 13. The CDR3 spans 16 residues. Germline V gene data show CDR1 as SGHDN and CDR2 as FVKESK.

V is TRBV27 and J is TRBJ1-4; 7 bases match TRBD1. Trimming at V came to 3 bases and at J to 8 bases, leaving 6 bases not matched to a gene. Germline V gene lookup returns CDR1 MNHEY and CDR2 SMNVEV (reference sequence). The CDR3 runs 14 residues. The DNA for the CDR3 is TGTGCCAGCAGTTTGGGGCAGGGGGGAGAAAAACTGTTTTTT. It is translated as CASSLGQGGEKLFF. Drawing the rest from reference TRBV27 and TRBJ1-4, the complete variable domain is EAQVTQNPRYLITVTGKKLTVTCSQNMNHEYMSWYRQDPGLGLRQIYYSMNVEVTDKGDVPEGYKVSRKEKRNFPLILESPSPNQTSLYFCASSLGQGGEKLFFGSGTQLSVL.

The chain combines TRBV27 with TRBJ2-7, with D tentatively TRBD2 (6 bases). The germline gives CDR1 MNHEY, CDR2 SMNVEV (reference sequence). CDR3 length: 12 amino acids. Trimming took off 3 bases at V and 7 bases at J, with 10 bases between the two ends. The CDR3: CASSLDGGEQYF. CDR3 coding DNA: TGTGCCAGCAGTTTGGACGGGGGTGAGCAGTACTTC.